A single T cell receptor beta chain is shown here with its context. Its antigen is unknown. The CDR3 spans 15 residues. The V gene end was trimmed by 0 bases and the J gene end by 5 bases; junction bases not matched to a gene: 4. In germline, CDR1 is SGHRS, CDR2 YFSETQ. The use of a sample-barcoded 5' primer and a J-beta primer mix characterized a second PCR of 7 to 11 cycles. TCRdb analysed the 5' RACE reads with MiXCR anew, one entry per CDR3 protein. The sample yields 550,000 to 750,000 distinct CDR3 sequences, roughly 21% seen once. The sample belongs to a study of blood T cells in healthy people across ages. Study-level findings and limits: Naive T cell percentage and TCR beta diversity correlated strongly. Roughly linearly, TCR beta diversity per million T cells fell as age increased.

The specimen sequenced was blood. The TCR sequence derives from a man between 70 and 80 years old in good health. The chain carries TRBV5-1 and TRBJ2-3; 9 nucleotides align to TRBD2. This chain's CDR3 is CASSLVGLAQDTQYF. CDR3 nucleotide sequence: TGCGCCAGCAGCTTGGTAGGACTAGCGCAAGATACGCAGTATTTT.